The 20 T cell receptor beta chains below come from one sample, sequenced in a study of technical replicates of blood from a few donors. Sequencing was performed with immunoSEQ multiplex PCR; in TCRdb, only in-frame clones are kept and a portion is missing. The table includes tens of thousands of clones, roughly 94% detected once. Sequenced input: T cells isolated from PBMCs. The receptors originated from a human donor in good health.

The count of this clone is one. This chain connects TRBV27 to TRBJ2-4; 7 positions agree with TRBD2. Germline CDR1 and CDR2: MNHEY and SMNVEV (reference sequence). The length of the CDR3 is 17 residues. With 4 bases clipped from V and 0 bases from J, the junction kept 9 bases outside the gene matches. CDR3 amino acids: CASSSRGELQAKNIQYF. The CDR3 bases are TGTGCCAGCAGTTCACGGGGGGAACTCCAAGCCAAAAACATTCAGTACTTC.

The chain uses TRBV4-1 and TRBJ2-5; TRBD2 matches 8 bases. The CDR3 is 15 amino acids. V trimming: 5 bases; J trimming: 5 bases; junction bases outside the gene matches: 10. Looked up from germline, CDR1 is MGHRA and CDR2 is YSYEKL. The CDR3: CASSGTRYRAETQYF. The CDR3 DNA follows: TGCGCCAGCAGCGGGACTAGATATAGAGCGGAGACCCAGTACTTC.

This clone was detected a few times. The chain combines TRBV30 with TRBJ1-1; possibly TRBD1 for D (5 bases). This CDR3 has 14 amino acids. Germline-derived CDR1 and CDR2 are GTSNPN and SVGIG (reference sequence). Trimming shortened V by 2 bases and J by 5 bases, and 15 bases separated the two germline ends. CDR3 region: CAWSLKGVRTEAFF. CDR3 in DNA: TGTGCCTGGAGTTTGAAAGGGGTAAGGACTGAAGCTTTCTTT.

The chain employs TRBV6-4 and TRBJ1-6; D uncertain. Germline loops: CDR1 MRHNA, CDR2 SNTAGT. The V gene lost 3 bases and the J gene lost 8 bases, with 8 bases spanning the gap. The length of the CDR3 is 13 residues. The CDR3 nucleotides are TGTGCCAGCAGTGAAATGCGGGATTCACCCCTCCACTTT. Its translation is CASSEMRDSPLHF.

In its sample, this clone was seen once. This sequence joins TRBV28 and TRBJ2-7, with D possibly matching TRBD1 (6 bases). V was clipped by 1 base and J by 2 bases, with 9 bases between them. This CDR3 contains 14 residues. Per germline, CDR1 MDHEN and CDR2 SYDVKM. In DNA form, the CDR3 reads TGTGCCAGCAGTTTATCAGGGGCGGCCTACGAGCAGTACTTC. Translation: CASSLSGAAYEQYF.

This clone was recorded only once. This rearrangement joins TRBV2 to TRBJ2-3, with 7 bases aligning to TRBD2. The trim removed 10 bases at V and 0 bases at J, leaving 7 bases unmatched. The CDR3 is 14 amino acids. The germline V gene has CDR1 SNHLY and CDR2 FYNNEI. The CDR3 DNA reads as TGTGCCATCGATACTAGCGCGAGCACAGATACGCAGTATTTT. Its protein product is CAIDTSASTDTQYF.

This chain connects TRBV7-9 to TRBJ1-5, with 8 bases lining up with TRBD1. CDR1 and CDR2 from the germline V gene are SEHNR and FQNEAQ (reference sequence). The CDR3 covers 16 residues. With 4 bases clipped from V and 3 bases from J, the junction kept 8 bases outside the gene matches. The CDR3 region has the DNA TGTGCCAGCAGCTCTAACCGGGACAGGCACAATCAGCCCCAGCATTTT. Protein: CASSSNRDRHNQPQHF.

This chain connects TRBV4-1 to TRBJ2-1; D gene ambiguous. Trimming removed 1 base at V and 5 bases at J, with 6 bases between. CDR1 and CDR2 (germline): MGHRA, YSYEKL. The CDR3 sequence is 13 residues long. The CDR3 reads CASSQVSDNEQFF. The CDR3 region has the DNA TGCGCCAGCAGCCAAGTATCGGACAATGAGCAGTTCTTC.

The chain employs TRBV6-5 and TRBJ2-5; D is perhaps TRBD2 (5 bases). The CDR3 has 11 residues. The V gene lost 4 bases and the J gene lost 5 bases, with 5 bases spanning the gap. Germline CDR1 is MNHEY and CDR2 is SVGAGI. The CDR3 region is CASSWEETQYF. Here the CDR3 DNA reads TGTGCCAGCAGTTGGGAGGAGACCCAGTACTTC.

The J gene is TRBJ2-5, the V gene TRBV6-5; D uncertain. V was cut by 5 bases and J by 3 bases, with 10 bases left in between. This CDR3 is 13 amino acids long. The V gene's germline CDR1 is MNHEY and CDR2 SVGAGI. The CDR3 region is CASSHSPEETQYF. The CDR3 nucleotides are TGTGCCAGCAGTCATAGTCCGGAAGAGACCCAGTACTTC.

This sequence joins TRBV10-1 and TRBJ2-3; D remains unclear. CDR1 is WNHNN, CDR2 SYGVQD, per germline (reference sequence). The V end was cut by 2 bases, the J end by 0 bases, with 3 bases between. This CDR3 contains 13 residues. CDR3 sequence reads: CASSEQSTDTQYF. CDR3 sequence (DNA): TGCGCCAGCAGTGAGCAGAGCACAGATACGCAGTATTTT.

CDR3 sequence (DNA): TGCGCCAGCAGCCTCGCGGGACAGGGGACTGGGGAGCAGTACTTC. As protein: CASSLAGQGTGEQYF. The rearrangement uses TRBV4-1 and TRBJ2-7; 10 bases agree with TRBD1. J was trimmed by 7 bases and V by 4 bases; bases with no gene match: 10. The CDR3 covers 15 residues. Germline loops: CDR1 MGHRA, CDR2 YSYEKL.

This chain uses TRBV18 with TRBJ1-6, with D uncertain. CDR1 is KGHSH, CDR2 LQKENI, per germline. The CDR3 is 15 residues long. V was trimmed by 1 base and J by 7 bases, leaving 11 bases between them. The CDR3, as DNA: TGTGCCAGCTCACCACGAGAACCAAGAAATTCACCCCTCCACTTT. Translated, it gives CASSPREPRNSPLHF.

The chain recombines TRBV20-1 with TRBJ2-3, with D unresolved. The V gene lost 2 bases and the J gene lost 9 bases, with 6 bases spanning the gap. The germline gives CDR1 DFQATT, CDR2 SNEGSKA (reference sequence). The CDR3 consists of 10 residues. DNA for the CDR3: TGCAGTGCTAGACTAGTCACGCAGTATTTT. It encodes CSARLVTQYF.

This chain links TRBV25-1 with TRBJ2-3; 10 bases are shared with TRBD2. The V segment lost 4 bases and the J segment 7 bases; nucleotides outside the gene matches: 8. Per germline, CDR1 MGHDK and CDR2 SYGVNS. The CDR3 has 15 residues. This chain's CDR3 is CASSASLAGVNTQYF. In nucleotides, the CDR3 is TGTGCCAGCAGTGCTTCCCTAGCGGGGGTAAATACGCAGTATTTT.

This chain connects TRBV9 to TRBJ2-3; 8 nucleotides agree with TRBD2. V lost 4 bases, J lost 0 bases, and 4 bases stayed unmatched. The germline CDR1 and CDR2 sequences are SGDLS and YYNGEE. This CDR3 region has 15 residues. CDR3: CASSPSGGSTDTQYF. CDR3 sequence (DNA): TGTGCCAGCAGCCCGAGCGGGGGAAGCACAGATACGCAGTATTTT.

The chain combines TRBV30 with TRBJ1-4, with 7 bases identical to TRBD1. From germline, CDR1 is GTSNPN and CDR2 SVGIG (reference sequence). This CDR3 contains 15 residues. J was trimmed by 8 bases and V by 0 bases; bases with no gene match: 9. CDR3 nucleotides: TGTGCCTGGAGTGTATTTGGGACAGACCGAGAAAAACTGTTTTTT. Protein sequence: CAWSVFGTDREKLFF.

This clone was seen only a few times. V and J are TRBV9 and TRBJ1-3; a weak D match, TRBD1 (5 bases). V lost 2 bases to trimming and J lost 0 bases, with 9 bases between them. CDR3 length equals 15 residues. Germline CDR1 and CDR2: SGDLS and YYNGEE. In DNA, the CDR3 is TGTGCCAGCAGCGTCGACAGCTACTCTGGAAACACCATATATTTT. Protein: CASSVDSYSGNTIYF.

V and J are TRBV28 and TRBJ2-4, with TRBD2 as a possible D gene (5 bases). The CDR3 covers 15 residues. V dropped 3 bases and J dropped 3 bases, with 12 bases sitting between them. The germline V gene encodes CDR1 MDHEN and CDR2 SYDVKM. Here the CDR3 DNA reads TGTGCCAGCAGTTTGCCCGGGAATGACAAAAACATTCAGTACTTC. Its translation is CASSLPGNDKNIQYF.

The chain is built from TRBV7-9 and TRBJ2-1, with no clear D. V lost 0 bases to trimming and J lost 8 bases, with 11 bases between them. The CDR3 consists of 14 residues. From germline, CDR1 is SEHNR and CDR2 FQNEAQ (reference sequence). The CDR3 DNA reads TGTGCCAGCAGCTTAGCAGGTTCGGGTGATGAGCAGTTCTTC. It translates to CASSLAGSGDEQFF.